The following is a T cell receptor (beta chain) sequence with its context. No antigen is known for it. No much larger clone is present one base from it, and per-base qualities are unavailable. The entry originates in a study of cytomegalovirus exposure and HLA in healthy donors (dated by TCRdb to about 2017). Study-wide context: According to a later analysis, the 120 or so validation repertoires were produced on the same platform as the roughly 600 repertoires of the first cohort. The study combined high-throughput TCR immunosequencing, statistical association of individual TCRs with disease status, and machine learning to predict cytomegalovirus infection status. In addition to the first cohort of 500 to 850 subjects, a separate validation cohort of approximately 130 different subjects was used. The study aimed to test whether cataloging public T cell receptors could reveal signatures of past pathogen exposure.

The library was made by the immunoSEQ multiplex PCR assay. Concerning the study's data processing: To diagnose cytomegalovirus status from the catalog of TCR beta chain sequences, a statistical classification framework was built. TCRdb provides this immuneACCESS table in a form limited to in-frame rearrangements. Some clones are lacking; in checked studies, under half of them reflect an unresolved V gene, and why the rest are absent is not known. The DNA was the basis for D and trimming; V, J and clone size are from that table. Across this sample there are 250,000 to 400,000 clones, with approximately 88% seen only once. Around 0.96% of the sample rests with the top ten. The donors were included in the validation cohort of over a hundred subjects, a group kept apart from the roughly 700-subject first cohort. Overall study results and their limits: Subsequent analysis determined that TCRs grouped into clusters in the first cohort also showed a tendency toward co-occurrence across the roughly 120 validation repertoires, and about 94% of cluster scores exceeded 0. It was suggested by the authors that the approach could potentially be generalized to other disease states and immunological phenotypes. The classifier was reported to diagnose cytomegalovirus status with high specificity and sensitivity in both the original cohort and the validation cohort. A later analysis had no HLA typing for the validation cohort, so co-occurrence there was scored across all 120 or so repertoires. Across donors, most TCR sequences were observed very rarely, whereas some public TCRs were present in many individuals. In vitro tests confirmed that a few of the cytomegalovirus-associated TCR beta chains recognize cytomegalovirus antigens. The study listed 150 to 200 TCR beta chains as associated with cytomegalovirus.

The CDR1 and CDR2 encoded by the germline V gene are SGHAT and FQNNGV. From V the trimming removes 5 bases and from J it removes 4 bases, while the gene matches leave 11 bases of the junction unaccounted for. The CDR3 runs 16 residues from the cysteine to the phenylalanine. CDR3 DNA only is kept here, 48 bases in frame from base 1. Sequencing was carried out using PBMCs. The sequence joins TRBV11-2 to TRBJ1-3, and TRBD1 aligns with 7 junction nucleotides. This sequence originates from a man aged 25-45 years in good health and CMV-seronegative. The DNA is TGTGCCAGCAGCGCAAGCACAGGGGTCGCAGGAAACACCATATATTTT. This gives the protein CASSASTGVAGNTIYF.